These T cell receptor beta chains were read from a single sample in a study of cytomegalovirus exposure and HLA in healthy donors. Using immunoSEQ multiplex PCR, the repertoire was profiled, and TCRdb retains in-frame clones only, with some absent. The table records roughly 230,000 clones, about nine tenths of them present only once. The source material was PBMCs. These receptors all stem from a girl aged 2 to 9 in good health and CMV-seronegative. Each CDR3 is given with its conserved first and last residue. A D gene is named only where the DNA matches it firmly. Clone size, where shown, is once, few, many, or a class for clones that have expanded.

TRBJ2-3 TRBD2 TRBV7-9 NA CASGGGTAADTQYF TGTGCCAGCGGGGGGGGAACAGCTGCAGATACGCAGTATTTT
TRBJ2-1 TRBD2 TRBV7-8 NA CASSLIVAGDNEQFF TGTGCCAGCAGCTTAATAGTAGCGGGGGACAATGAGCAGTTCTTC
TRBJ2-3 NA TRBV7-3 NA CASSLIRGAADTQYF TGTGCCAGCAGCTTAATCCGGGGGGCTGCAGATACGCAGTATTTT
TRBJ2-5 NA TRBV27 NA CASSLVGIQETQYF TGTGCCAGCAGTTTAGTCGGGATCCAGGAGACCCAGTACTTC
TRBJ1-1 NA TRBV14 once CASSLQGNTEAFF TGTGCCAGCAGCTTACAGGGAAACACTGAAGCTTTCTTT
TRBJ1-5 TRBD1 TRBV25-1 NA CASSAGGSTSNQPQHF TGTGCCAGCAGCGCAGGGGGCTCCACTAGCAATCAGCCCCAGCATTTT
TRBJ1-1 NA TRBV30 once CAWSVPEVDTEAFF TGTGCCTGGAGTGTACCGGAGGTGGACACTGAAGCTTTCTTT
TRBJ2-3 TRBD2 TRBV5-6 NA CASSLRLAGVTDTQYF TGTGCCAGCAGCCTCCGACTAGCGGGGGTCACAGATACGCAGTATTTT
TRBJ2-1 NA TRBV6-5 once CASSPRLYNEQFF TGTGCCAGCAGCCCCCGACTGTACAATGAGCAGTTCTTC
TRBJ2-5 TRBD1 TRBV5-5 NA CASSLAAGGSSGETQYF TGTGCCAGCAGCTTGGCCGCAGGGGGCTCTTCGGGAGAGACCCAGTACTTC
TRBJ2-7 NA TRBV27 NA CASSLGATPTYEQYF TGTGCCAGCAGCCTAGGCGCTACCCCCACCTACGAGCAGTACTTC
TRBJ1-2 NA TRBV10-1 NA CASSESRSGDGYTF TGCGCCAGCAGTGAGTCGAGGTCAGGGGATGGCTACACCTTC
TRBJ1-4 NA TRBV7-9 NA CASSPGLVEKLFF TGTGCCAGCAGCCCCGGGTTGGTTGAAAAACTGTTTTTT
TRBJ2-2 NA TRBV10-1 NA CASSESRGITSGELFF TGCGCCAGCAGTGAGTCAAGAGGGATAACAAGCGGAGAGCTGTTTTTT
TRBJ2-1 TRBD2 TRBV9 NA CASSAPGTSGQNEQFF TGTGCCAGCAGCGCCCCCGGGACTAGCGGGCAGAATGAGCAGTTCTTC
TRBJ2-3 TRBD1 TRBV6-6 NA CASSSGQFTDTQYF TGTGCCAGCAGCTCGGGACAGTTCACAGATACGCAGTATTTT
TRBJ2-1 TRBD2 TRBV10-3 few CATLAGVGERSYNEQFF TGTGCCACTCTAGCGGGGGTGGGCGAAAGATCCTACAATGAGCAGTTCTTC
TRBJ2-7 TRBD1 TRBV19 NA CASGTGAIERYF TGTGCCAGTGGGACAGGGGCAATTGAGAGGTACTTC
TRBJ2-3 TRBD1 TRBV5-1 NA CASSTDRGQSADTQYF TGCGCCAGCAGCACCGACAGGGGGCAGTCGGCAGATACGCAGTATTTT
TRBJ2-5 NA TRBV28 NA CASSLLIDGGNQETQYF TGTGCCAGCAGTTTATTGATTGACGGGGGTAACCAAGAGACCCAGTACTTC
TRBJ2-4 NA TRBV5-6 NA CASSLGVLQYF TGTGCCAGCAGCTTGGGAGTCCTTCAGTACTTC
TRBJ1-2 NA TRBV10-1 NA CASSERYPTLYGYTF TGCGCCAGCAGTGAGCGCTACCCCACGCTCTATGGCTACACCTTC
TRBJ2-5 TRBD1 TRBV10-3 once CAISVDRGLGETQYF TGTGCCATCAGTGTCGACAGGGGGCTTGGGGAGACCCAGTACTTC
TRBJ2-7 NA TRBV6-5 NA CASSHGSSYEQYF TGTGCCAGCAGTCACGGGAGCTCCTACGAGCAGTACTTC
TRBJ1-4 TRBD1 TRBV5-4 once CASSHHGTGIATNEKLFF TGTGCCAGCAGCCACCATGGGACAGGAATTGCAACTAATGAAAAACTGTTTTTT
TRBJ2-3 TRBD2 TRBV27 once CASSLLRTGGSTDTQYF TGTGCCAGCAGTTTATTGCGCACGGGGGGAAGCACAGATACGCAGTATTTT
TRBJ2-2 NA TRBV27 NA CASSLAGELFF TGTGCCAGCAGCCTTGCCGGGGAGCTGTTTTTT
TRBJ2-3 NA TRBV29-1 NA CSVTLFAGSTDTQYF TGCAGCGTTACTCTCTTTGCGGGGAGCACAGATACGCAGTATTTT
TRBJ2-2 TRBD1 TRBV19 NA CASSRLGQGAVGELFF TGTGCCAGTAGCAGACTAGGACAGGGGGCCGTCGGGGAGCTGTTTTTT
TRBJ1-2 NA TRBV29-1 NA CSVPVDYGYTF TGCAGCGTACCAGTTGACTATGGCTACACCTTC
TRBJ2-2 TRBD2 TRBV5-4 once CASSLEGPRGAGELFF TGTGCCAGCAGCTTGGAGGGGCCGCGGGGGGCCGGGGAGCTGTTTTTT
TRBJ2-7 TRBD1 TRBV11-2 NA CASSYSGTVAYEQYF TGTGCCAGCAGCTACTCCGGGACAGTGGCCTACGAGCAGTACTTC
TRBJ2-1 NA TRBV10-3 NA CAISEPGTAYNEQFF TGTGCCATCAGTGAGCCGGGGACTGCCTACAATGAGCAGTTCTTC
TRBJ1-1 NA TRBV5-1 NA CASSLVAGENTEAFF TGCGCCAGCAGCTTGGTGGCAGGGGAGAACACTGAAGCTTTCTTT
TRBJ1-1 TRBD1 TRBV5-1 NA CASSLEGAATEAFF TGCGCCAGCAGCTTGGAGGGGGCTGCCACTGAAGCTTTCTTT
TRBJ1-1 TRBD1 TRBV6-5 NA CASSYQGQGRAFF TGTGCCAGCAGTTACCAAGGACAGGGACGGGCTTTCTTT
TRBJ1-2 NA TRBV9 NA CASSVGDLGAANFYTF TGTGCCAGCAGCGTAGGAGATTTGGGGGCCGCCAACTTCTACACCTTC
TRBJ1-1 NA TRBV5-1 NA CASSSPVTTEAFF TGCGCCAGCAGCTCCCCAGTAACCACTGAAGCTTTCTTT
TRBJ2-3 NA TRBV18 NA CASSTSTDTQYF TGTGCCAGCTCAACTAGCACAGATACGCAGTATTTT
TRBJ2-7 TRBD1 TRBV30 NA CAWSVRGLGQVPYEQYF TGTGCCTGGAGTGTACGTGGGCTCGGACAGGTCCCCTACGAGCAGTACTTC
TRBJ2-5 NA TRBV27 NA CATLYQETQYF TGTGCCACCCTCTACCAAGAGACCCAGTACTTC
TRBJ2-1 TRBD2 TRBV11-2 NA CASSFLAGGPMYNEQFF TGTGCCAGCAGCTTCTTAGCGGGAGGGCCAATGTACAATGAGCAGTTCTTC
TRBJ1-3 NA TRBV7-9 NA CSSSLATGPSGNTIYF TGTTCCAGCAGCTTAGCGACAGGCCCCTCTGGAAACACCATATATTTT
TRBJ2-2 TRBD1 TRBV7-8 NA CASSQYGTGARLMNTGELFF TGTGCCAGCAGCCAGTACGGGACAGGGGCTCGCTTGATGAACACCGGGGAGCTGTTTTTT
TRBJ2-6 NA TRBV19 NA CASTGLRGGANVLTF TGTGCCAGTACGGGTTTACGCGGAGGGGCCAACGTCCTGACTTTC
TRBJ1-5 NA TRBV25-1 NA CASSDGLPFGQPQHF TGTGCCAGCAGTGACGGACTCCCGTTCGGTCAGCCCCAGCATTTT
TRBJ1-5 NA TRBV12-1 NA CASSFAQRRVRSNQPQHF TGTGCCAGCAGCTTTGCGCAAAGGCGTGTCAGGAGCAATCAGCCCCAGCATTTT
TRBJ1-2 NA TRBV6-1 NA CASSVPGNYGYTF TGTGCCAGCAGTGTCCCCGGTAACTATGGCTACACCTTC